One T cell receptor beta chain is described in this entry. The data originate from a study of blood T cell repertoires in COVID-19. Background on the study: PBMCs, B-cell-depleted T cells, or T cells provided the cDNA or gDNA that made up the material.

V was trimmed by 5 bases and J by 8 bases, leaving 9 bases between them. CDR1 is MNHEY, CDR2 SVGAGI, per germline. The length of the CDR3 is 11 residues. Profiling relied on immunoSEQ multiplex PCR, and the TCRdb table lists in-frame clones only, not all of them. The table has some 130,000 clones, roughly 80% seen once. The chain couples TRBV6-5 to TRBJ1-1; D unclear. This clonotype was obtained from a man in his fifties or sixties who had recovered from COVID-19. What was sequenced was peripheral blood. CDR3 amino acids: CASSPLLEAFF. The DNA for the CDR3 is TGTGCCAGCAGTCCACTCTTGGAAGCTTTCTTT.